The 26 T cell receptor beta chains listed next were all sequenced from one sample in a study of blood T cell repertoires in COVID-19. The protocol was immunoSEQ multiplex PCR, while the TCRdb copy is restricted to in-frame clones and leaves out a portion. Of under 250,000 clones in the sample, approximately 90% were seen once. The sample consisted of peripheral blood. These receptors were obtained from a man aged 45-65 years with COVID-19, enrolled during active disease.

This chain joins TRBV19 and TRBJ1-3; tentatively, D is TRBD1 (5 bases). Germline values: CDR1 LNHDA, CDR2 SQIVND (reference sequence). The CDR3 spans 14 residues. The V gene lost 7 bases and the J gene lost 4 bases, with 14 bases spanning the gap. CDR3 loop: CASKRGLSGNTIYF. The CDR3, as DNA: TGTGCCAGTAAAAGGGGTTTGTCCGGAAACACCATATATTTT.

This rearrangement joins TRBV18 to TRBJ1-1, with 9 bases aligning to TRBD1. CDR1 is KGHSH, CDR2 LQKENI, per germline. V lost 2 bases to trimming and J lost 4 bases; unmatched junction nucleotides: 11. The CDR3 is 17 amino acids. The CDR3 loop reads CASSPGGQGPGGTEAFF. DNA for the CDR3: TGTGCCAGCTCACCAGGGGGACAGGGCCCTGGGGGCACTGAAGCTTTCTTT.

The V gene is TRBV3-1 (or the pseudogene TRBV3-2), the J gene TRBJ1-1, with TRBD1 matching 7 bases. Germline values: CDR1 LGHDT, CDR2 YNNKEL (reference sequence). The ends lost 5 bases at V and 1 base at J; junction bases unmatched: 1. The CDR3 is 13 amino acids. The CDR3 nucleotides are TGTGCCAGCAGCTACAGGGGGAACACTGAAGCTTTCTTT. It is translated as CASSYRGNTEAFF.

This chain connects TRBV6-5 to TRBJ1-5, with 10 bases identical to TRBD1. The V gene's germline CDR1 is MNHEY and CDR2 SVGAGI. V lost 9 bases to trimming and J lost 5 bases; unmatched junction nucleotides: 4. CDR3 length: 13 residues. The CDR3 region is CASRQGAYQPQHF. Here the CDR3 DNA reads TGTGCCAGTCGACAGGGGGCATATCAGCCCCAGCATTTT.

The CDR3 nucleotides read TGTGCCAGCATCCCGAGCGGGGGGTCCTACGAGCAGTACTTC. Protein: CASIPSGGSYEQYF. This rearrangement joins TRBV28 to TRBJ2-7, with 9 bases matching TRBD2. The CDR3 contains 14 residues. After removal of 7 bases from V and 1 base from J, the junction contained 5 bases not matched to a gene. The germline CDR1 and CDR2 sequences are MDHEN and SYDVKM.

This chain links TRBV6-1 with TRBJ1-2, with 7 bases that match TRBD1. The CDR3 sequence is 15 residues long. Trimming cost V 4 bases and J 2 bases; bases outside gene matches: 7. Germline V gene data show CDR1 as MNHNS and CDR2 as SASEGT. The CDR3 DNA sequence: TGTGCCAGCAGTGTAGCCGGGACAGCGAACTATGGCTACACCTTC. This sequence encodes CASSVAGTANYGYTF.

The chain employs TRBV19 and TRBJ2-7; TRBD2 might be the D (5 bases). V lost 3 bases and J lost 4, with 16 bases in between. The CDR3 is 15 residues long. CDR1 is LNHDA, CDR2 SQIVND, per germline (reference sequence). The DNA for the CDR3 is TGTGCCAGTAGTATCGAGGGCAGCGCGTGGTACGAGCAGTACTTC. Translated, it gives CASSIEGSAWYEQYF.

This chain links TRBV7-3 with TRBJ1-1; TRBD1 might be the D (5 bases). CDR1 and CDR2 (germline): SGHTA, FQGTGA. The V and J ends lost 3 bases and 1 base respectively, with 6 bases between them. The CDR3 consists of 13 residues. CDR3 sequence (DNA): TGTGCCAGCAGCTTTGGGGCGAACACTGAAGCTTTCTTT. Protein: CASSFGANTEAFF.

J is TRBJ2-7 and V is TRBV10-3; 8 bases match TRBD2. Germline loops: CDR1 ENHRY, CDR2 SYGVKD. With 10 bases clipped from V and 2 bases from J, the junction kept 19 bases outside the gene matches. The length of the CDR3 is 17 residues. This chain's CDR3 is CATRGGREPHSTYEQYF. Here the CDR3 DNA reads TGTGCCACCCGCGGGGGGCGGGAGCCCCACTCAACCTACGAGCAGTACTTC.

This chain joins TRBV5-5 and TRBJ2-7, with 15 bases fitting TRBD2. CDR1 and CDR2 (germline): SGHKS, YYEKEE (reference sequence). Unmatched junction bases numbered 6, after V lost 4 bases and J lost 4 bases. This CDR3 has 16 amino acids. CDR3 in DNA: TGTGCCAGCAGCGGAGGGACTAGCGGGGGGTATTACGAGCAGTACTTC. It codes for CASSGGTSGGYYEQYF.

The chain links TRBV27 to TRBJ2-2; 8 bases match TRBD2. J was trimmed by 3 bases and V by 7 bases; bases with no gene match: 19. CDR1 is MNHEY, CDR2 SMNVEV, per germline (reference sequence). CDR3 length equals 19 residues. CDR3 sequence reads: CASTRGGAGGVSYTGELFF. In DNA, the CDR3 is TGTGCCAGCACTAGAGGAGGGGCGGGAGGCGTCTCATACACCGGGGAGCTGTTTTTT.

This chain uses TRBV11-2 with TRBJ1-2; tentative D call: TRBD1 (6 bases). Trimming removed 1 base from V and 4 bases from J, with 19 bases in between. CDR3 length equals 17 residues. Germline values: CDR1 SGHAT, CDR2 FQNNGV. In DNA form, the CDR3 reads TGTGCCAGCAGCTTAGTTGGACAGACCAAAACCGCCTATGGCTACACCTTC. This sequence encodes CASSLVGQTKTAYGYTF.

V is TRBV11-2 and J is TRBJ2-4, with 7 positions matching TRBD2. V shed 1 base and J 1 base; nucleotides not matched to a gene: 7. Germline CDR1 and CDR2: SGHAT and FQNNGV. The CDR3 consists of 17 residues. CDR3 loop: CASSLVMGGSAKNIQYF. In DNA form, the CDR3 reads TGTGCCAGCAGCTTAGTGATGGGAGGGTCGGCCAAAAACATTCAGTACTTC.

The CDR3 coding sequence is TGCAGTGCAATACGGGGGACCCAGTACTTC. Translation gives CSAIRGTQYF. The chain joins TRBV20-1 to TRBJ2-5; D is perhaps TRBD2 (5 bases). The V gene lost 6 bases and the J gene lost 7 bases, with 9 bases spanning the gap. The CDR3 is 10 amino acids. Per germline, CDR1 DFQATT and CDR2 SNEGSKA (reference sequence).

The rearrangement joins TRBV2 to TRBJ2-2; TRBD2 agrees at 14 bases. CDR1 and CDR2 from the germline V gene are SNHLY and FYNNEI. The CDR3 has 16 amino acids. V shed 6 bases, J shed 7 bases, and the junction held 7 bases outside the gene matches. CDR3 loop: CASRQRTSGGSGELFF. The CDR3 nucleotides read TGTGCCAGCAGGCAAAGGACTAGCGGGGGGAGCGGGGAGCTGTTTTTT.

This chain links TRBV18 with TRBJ1-5, with 7 bases fitting TRBD1. The CDR3 has 17 residues. Germline V lookup: CDR1 KGHSH, CDR2 LQKENI. With 5 bases clipped from V and 0 bases from J, the junction kept 10 bases outside the gene matches. CDR3 DNA sequence: TGTGCCAGCTCATCAACCGGGACAGATCATAGCAATCAGCCCCAGCATTTT. This codes for CASSSTGTDHSNQPQHF.

The sample holds a few counts of this clone. J is TRBJ1-2 and V is TRBV4-2, with D hard to call. V shed 0 bases and J shed 4 bases, with 15 bases lying between them. Germline V gives CDR1 LGHNA, CDR2 YNFKEQ. CDR3 length: 16 residues. The CDR3 here is CASSQDRGDLSYGYTF. The CDR3 DNA reads as TGTGCCAGCAGCCAAGACCGGGGAGACCTGTCCTATGGCTACACCTTC.

This clone has just a few counts. The chain is built from TRBV12-5 and TRBJ1-2, with 7 bases aligning to TRBD1. Germline assignment: CDR1 LGHNT and CDR2 FRNRAP. The CDR3 has 14 amino acids. The V segment lost 6 bases and the J segment 5 bases; nucleotides outside the gene matches: 9. CDR3 in amino acids: CASGQGGVAYGYTF. DNA of the CDR3: TGTGCTAGTGGGCAGGGGGGAGTGGCATATGGCTACACCTTC.

This sequence joins TRBV29-1 and TRBJ2-5; 10 bases map to TRBD2. Trimming removed 7 bases from V and 2 bases from J; junction bases left unmatched: 7. This CDR3 has 14 amino acids. Looked up from germline, CDR1 is SQVTM and CDR2 is ANQGSEA. The CDR3 DNA reads as TGCAGCGCCTCTAGGACTAGCGGACAAGAGACCCAGTACTTC. As protein: CSASRTSGQETQYF.

The chain recombines TRBV10-3 with TRBJ2-3; 9 bases agree with TRBD2. Germline CDR1 and CDR2: ENHRY and SYGVKD. The junction had 5 bases not matched to a gene; V was cut back by 4 bases and J by 0 bases. This CDR3 has 16 residues. CDR3 region: CAISAPSGGSTDTQYF. Here the CDR3 DNA reads TGTGCCATCAGTGCCCCCAGCGGGGGGAGCACAGATACGCAGTATTTT.

This clone showed up just once. The chain has TRBV2 and TRBJ2-5; 10 bases fit TRBD1. This CDR3 contains 14 residues. J was trimmed by 5 bases and V by 8 bases; bases with no gene match: 8. Germline V CDR1 and CDR2: SNHLY, FYNNEI. The CDR3 nucleotides read TGTGCCAGCTGCCGGGACAGGGGTTTGGAGACCCAGTACTTC. Amino acid sequence: CASCRDRGLETQYF.

The chain combines TRBV10-3 with TRBJ1-1, with D uncertain. Germline lookup yields CDR1 ENHRY and CDR2 SYGVKD. This CDR3 comprises 12 residues. V lost 7 bases and J lost 0, with 6 bases in between. The CDR3 nucleotides are TGTGCCATCACGAACATGAACACTGAAGCTTTCTTT. It encodes CAITNMNTEAFF.

The chain joins TRBV19 to TRBJ2-5; TRBD1 agrees at 8 bases. V lost 3 bases and J lost 10; bases outside the gene matches: 10. The CDR3 totals 14 residues. Germline V gene data show CDR1 as LNHDA and CDR2 as SQIVND (reference sequence). The CDR3: CASSIVQGVRIQYF. The CDR3 nucleotides are TGTGCCAGTAGTATCGTACAGGGGGTTCGTATCCAGTACTTC.

This chain uses TRBV19 with TRBJ2-3, with 15 bases lining up with TRBD2. The CDR3 is 18 amino acids. J gave up 6 bases and V 0 bases, and 7 bases lay outside the gene matches. CDR1 is LNHDA and CDR2 is SQIVND in the germline V gene (reference sequence). DNA for the CDR3: TGTGCCAGTAGTATAGATCCAGGACTAGCGGGAGGGATGGATACGCAGTATTTT. Translating it yields CASSIDPGLAGGMDTQYF.

This chain joins TRBV5-1 and TRBJ2-3; a possible D gene is TRBD1 (5 bases). Germline CDR1 and CDR2: SGHRS and YFSETQ. This CDR3 has 15 amino acids. V was clipped by 0 bases and J by 4 bases, with 12 bases between them. The CDR3 DNA follows: TGCGCCAGCAGCTTGGGGACAAGGCAGGCAGATACGCAGTATTTT. It codes for CASSLGTRQADTQYF.

DNA of the CDR3: TGTGCCAGCAGTATATCAAGTGCGTCCTACGAGCAGTACTTC. Translated: CASSISSASYEQYF. The chain employs TRBV28 and TRBJ2-7; D call uncertain. Trimming took off 5 bases at V and 1 base at J, with 12 bases between the two ends. Germline V gene data show CDR1 as MDHEN and CDR2 as SYDVKM. CDR3 size: 14 residues.